The rows below give T cell receptor beta chains drawn from one sample of a study of OX40 agonist ivuxolimab in advanced cancers. The method was immunoSEQ multiplex PCR; TCRdb's version includes in-frame clones alone and lacks a portion of them. The top ten hold over 4% of the sample, which has some 64,000 clones, more than 80% seen once. The sample consisted of CD4+ or CD8+ T cells sorted from blood, taken in a trial of the OX40 agonist ivuxolimab. These receptors all come from an adult with an advanced solid tumor such as melanoma, head and neck, liver or kidney cancer. CDR3s include the opening cysteine and the closing phenylalanine or tryptophan. A D gene is named only where the DNA matches it firmly. Expanded clones get a size class; other rows say once, few or many, or leave the size out.

clone size: -
V gene: TRBV29-1
D gene: TRBD2
J gene: TRBJ2-7
CDR3 DNA: TGCAGCTCCAGGACTAGCGGGAGTGGCGAGCAGTACTTC
CDR3 protein: CSSRTSGSGEQYF

clone size: -
V gene: TRBV28
D gene: TRBD1
J gene: TRBJ1-2
CDR3 DNA: TGTGCCAGCAGGGGACAGGGGGACTATGGCTACACCTTC
CDR3 protein: CASRGQGDYGYTF

clone size: once
V gene: TRBV2
D gene: TRBD2
J gene: TRBJ2-7
CDR3 DNA: TGTGCCAGCAGTGAGCGTCTAGCGGGGCCCTCCTACGAGCAGTACTTC
CDR3 protein: CASSERLAGPSYEQYF

clone size: -
V gene: TRBV5-4
D gene: -
J gene: TRBJ2-1
CDR3 DNA: TGTGCCAGCAGAGGGAGCTCCTACAATGAGCAGTTCTTC
CDR3 protein: CASRGSSYNEQFF

clone size: -
V gene: TRBV27
D gene: -
J gene: TRBJ2-7
CDR3 DNA: TGTGCCAGCAGCTTAGACCCTAGGTACGAGCAGTACTTC
CDR3 protein: CASSLDPRYEQYF

clone size: -
V gene: TRBV5-6
D gene: -
J gene: TRBJ2-7
CDR3 DNA: TGTGCCAGCAGCTTAGCGGTTACCTACGAGCAGTACTTC
CDR3 protein: CASSLAVTYEQYF

clone size: -
V gene: TRBV10-3
D gene: TRBD1
J gene: TRBJ1-5
CDR3 DNA: TGTGCCACCGGGGACAGGGACAATCAGCCCCAGCATTTT
CDR3 protein: CATGDRDNQPQHF

clone size: -
V gene: TRBV18
D gene: TRBD1
J gene: TRBJ1-1
CDR3 DNA: TGTGCCAGCTCACCGAATCAGGGGGCCGGTGAAGCTTTCTTT
CDR3 protein: CASSPNQGAGEAFF

clone size: -
V gene: TRBV4-2
D gene: -
J gene: TRBJ1-4
CDR3 DNA: TGTGCCAGCAGCCAAGATGGCACACAGGGTCGGGTAGGACTGTTTTTT
CDR3 protein: CASSQDGTQGRVGLFF

clone size: -
V gene: TRBV29-1
D gene: -
J gene: TRBJ2-7
CDR3 DNA: TGCAGCGTAAGGATTTCCTACGAGCAGTACTTC
CDR3 protein: CSVRISYEQYF

clone size: few
V gene: TRBV19
D gene: -
J gene: TRBJ1-3
CDR3 DNA: TGTGCCAGTAGTACTACCGGCAGCTCTGGAAACACCATATATTTT
CDR3 protein: CASSTTGSSGNTIYF

clone size: -
V gene: TRBV2
D gene: TRBD1
J gene: TRBJ1-3
CDR3 DNA: TGTGCCAGTAGGTCGGGACAGAACCCTGGAAACACCATATATTTT
CDR3 protein: CASRSGQNPGNTIYF

clone size: -
V gene: TRBV9
D gene: -
J gene: TRBJ2-7
CDR3 DNA: TGTGCCAGCAGCGCCATCTACCGGGACACCACCTACGAGCAGTACTTC
CDR3 protein: CASSAIYRDTTYEQYF

clone size: once
V gene: TRBV9
D gene: TRBD1
J gene: TRBJ2-1
CDR3 DNA: TGTGCCAGCAGCCGTCAGACAGGGATTATTGATGAGCAGTTCTTC
CDR3 protein: CASSRQTGIIDEQFF

clone size: -
V gene: TRBV6-5
D gene: -
J gene: TRBJ2-1
CDR3 DNA: TGTGCCAGCAGGACGGGAGCCTACAATGAGCAGTTCTTC
CDR3 protein: CASRTGAYNEQFF

clone size: -
V gene: TRBV5-4
D gene: TRBD1
J gene: TRBJ1-2
CDR3 DNA: TGTGCCAGCAGCCCCCGGACAGGGGGTAGCTATGGCTACACCTTC
CDR3 protein: CASSPRTGGSYGYTF

clone size: -
V gene: TRBV10-3
D gene: TRBD1
J gene: TRBJ1-2
CDR3 DNA: TGTGCCATCAGTGAGTCTGTTCCGAGACAGGGGACCGTTAACTATGGCTACACCTTC
CDR3 protein: CAISESVPRQGTVNYGYTF

clone size: -
V gene: TRBV5-6
D gene: TRBD1
J gene: TRBJ1-4
CDR3 DNA: TGTGCCAGCAGCTTGGGACAGGGGGCCGGTGAAAAACTGTTTTTT
CDR3 protein: CASSLGQGAGEKLFF

clone size: -
V gene: TRBV5-6
D gene: TRBD2
J gene: TRBJ2-1
CDR3 DNA: TGTGCCAGCAGCTTCCCAGCGGGAGGGGAGCAGTTCTTC
CDR3 protein: CASSFPAGGEQFF

clone size: -
V gene: TRBV10-3
D gene: -
J gene: TRBJ2-7
CDR3 DNA: TGTGCCATCGGCTTAGCGCCAAACTACGAGCAGTACTTC
CDR3 protein: CAIGLAPNYEQYF

clone size: -
V gene: TRBV7-3
D gene: TRBD1
J gene: TRBJ2-1
CDR3 DNA: TGTGCCAGAGACGAACCGGGACAGGGGGCTGAGAATGAGCAGTTCTTC
CDR3 protein: CARDEPGQGAENEQFF

clone size: -
V gene: TRBV11-2
D gene: -
J gene: TRBJ2-7
CDR3 DNA: TGTGCCAGCAGCTTACATACAGGCCCCCAGTACTTC
CDR3 protein: CASSLHTGPQYF

clone size: -
V gene: TRBV5-4
D gene: -
J gene: TRBJ2-7
CDR3 DNA: TGTGCCAGCAGCTTGCAGGGGGGCCGCGAGCAGTACTTC
CDR3 protein: CASSLQGGREQYF

clone size: -
V gene: TRBV5-1
D gene: TRBD2
J gene: TRBJ2-1
CDR3 DNA: TGCGCCAGCAGCCCAAATAGCGGGAGGGCCAATGAGCAGTTCTTC
CDR3 protein: CASSPNSGRANEQFF

clone size: -
V gene: TRBV9
D gene: -
J gene: TRBJ1-1
CDR3 DNA: TGTGCCAGCAGCGTAGCTCCTTTTAGAGGGGCAATGAACACTGAAGCTTTCTTT
CDR3 protein: CASSVAPFRGAMNTEAFF

clone size: -
V gene: TRBV4-1
D gene: TRBD2
J gene: TRBJ2-4
CDR3 DNA: TGCGCCAGCAGCCAAGAGGGACTAAAAAACATTCAGTACTTC
CDR3 protein: CASSQEGLKNIQYF

clone size: once
V gene: TRBV6-1
D gene: TRBD2
J gene: TRBJ2-1
CDR3 DNA: TGTGCCAGCAGGCGGGAGTTCGTCGACAATGAGCAGTTCTTC
CDR3 protein: CASRREFVDNEQFF

clone size: -
V gene: TRBV2
D gene: -
J gene: TRBJ1-3
CDR3 DNA: TGTGCCAGCAGTGTAGTCTCGCCGAGGATTGGAAACACCATATATTTT
CDR3 protein: CASSVVSPRIGNTIYF

clone size: -
V gene: TRBV11-3
D gene: TRBD1
J gene: TRBJ2-7
CDR3 DNA: TGTGCCAGCAGCCGGGACAGGACCCTCTTGGACGAGCAGTACTTC
CDR3 protein: CASSRDRTLLDEQYF

clone size: -
V gene: TRBV10-3
D gene: TRBD2
J gene: TRBJ2-1
CDR3 DNA: TGTGCCATCATGGGGGGGGACAATGAGCAGTTCTTC
CDR3 protein: CAIMGGDNEQFF

clone size: -
V gene: TRBV7-2
D gene: -
J gene: TRBJ2-5
CDR3 DNA: TGTGCCAGCAGCTTAGGGGGGGTACAAGAGACCCAGTACTTC
CDR3 protein: CASSLGGVQETQYF

clone size: -
V gene: TRBV19
D gene: TRBD2
J gene: TRBJ2-7
CDR3 DNA: TGTGCCAGTAGTTCGCAAAGCGGGAGCTACGAGCAGTACTTC
CDR3 protein: CASSSQSGSYEQYF

clone size: -
V gene: TRBV7-3
D gene: TRBD1
J gene: TRBJ2-3
CDR3 DNA: TGTGCCAGCAGCTTTGGAGACAGGGGGCCAGTCACAGATACGCAGTATTTT
CDR3 protein: CASSFGDRGPVTDTQYF